This TCR beta chain was found in a study of blood T cells in healthy people across ages. Study results and caveats: The recorded TCR beta diversity per million T cells decreased in a roughly linear manner with age.

Of note for this clonotype: As yet, its antigen is unknown.

The CDR3 has 15 amino acids. After removal of 8 bases from V and 0 bases from J, the junction contained 6 bases not matched to a gene. PCR was performed a second time for about 7 to 12 cycles using a sample-barcoded 5' primer and a J-beta primer mix. Unique molecular identifiers of 12 random nucleotides labeled each cDNA. TCRdb redid the calling of the 5' RACE reads with MiXCR, one entry per CDR3 protein. The table includes hundreds of thousands of distinct CDR3 sequences, roughly 25% detected once. These data also formed part of another study, on T cells of mothers and their children.

The rearrangement joins TRBV12-3 or TRBV12-4 to TRBJ2-4; 8 bases line up with TRBD1. This receptor was identified in a boy younger than 18 in good health. Sequenced input: blood. CDR3 residues: CASGRQGIAKNIQYF. The CDR3 DNA sequence: TGTGCCAGCGGCAGACAGGGGATAGCCAAAAACATTCAGTACTTC.